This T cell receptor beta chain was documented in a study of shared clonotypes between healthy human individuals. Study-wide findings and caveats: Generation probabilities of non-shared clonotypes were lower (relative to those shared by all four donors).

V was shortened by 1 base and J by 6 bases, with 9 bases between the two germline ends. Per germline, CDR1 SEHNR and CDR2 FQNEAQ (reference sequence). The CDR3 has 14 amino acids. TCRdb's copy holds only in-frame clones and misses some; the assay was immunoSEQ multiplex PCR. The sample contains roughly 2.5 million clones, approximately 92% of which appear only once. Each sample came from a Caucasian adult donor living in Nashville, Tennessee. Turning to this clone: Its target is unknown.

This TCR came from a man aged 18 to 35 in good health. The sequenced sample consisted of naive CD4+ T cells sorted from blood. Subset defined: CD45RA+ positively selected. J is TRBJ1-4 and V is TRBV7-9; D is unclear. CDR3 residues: CASSLGMDHEKLFF. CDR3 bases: TGTGCCAGCAGCTTAGGGATGGACCATGAAAAACTGTTTTTT.